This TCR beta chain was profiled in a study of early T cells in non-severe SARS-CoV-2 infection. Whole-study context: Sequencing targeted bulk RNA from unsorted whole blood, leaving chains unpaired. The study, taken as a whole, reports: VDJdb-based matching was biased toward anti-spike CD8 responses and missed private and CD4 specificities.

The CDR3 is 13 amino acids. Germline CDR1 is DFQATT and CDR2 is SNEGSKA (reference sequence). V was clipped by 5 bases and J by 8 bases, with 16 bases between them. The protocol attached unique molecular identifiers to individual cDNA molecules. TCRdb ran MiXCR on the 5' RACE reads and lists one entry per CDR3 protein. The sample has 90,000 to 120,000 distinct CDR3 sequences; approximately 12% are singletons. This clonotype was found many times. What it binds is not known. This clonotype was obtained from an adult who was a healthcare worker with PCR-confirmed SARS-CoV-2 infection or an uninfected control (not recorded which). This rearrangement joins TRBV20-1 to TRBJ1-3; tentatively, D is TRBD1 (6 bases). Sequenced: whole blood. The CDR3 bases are TGCAGTGCTCCCCGACAGGCGGCCGACACCATATATTTT. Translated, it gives CSAPRQAADTIYF.